This passage covers 9 T cell receptor beta chains from one sample sequenced in a study of regulatory T cells in long-lasting Graves disease. Through Arm-PCR of CDR3 regions and iRepertoire HTBI primers, TCR beta libraries were built. Via MiXCR, TCRdb re-called the multiplex PCR reads, giving one row per CDR3 protein. The data contain approximately 440,000 distinct CDR3 sequences, roughly a quarter of them singletons. Time point denoted: persistent/refractory GD, antithyroid drugs over 5 years with positive TRAb. PBMCs provided the RNA from which the TCR library was made. Sequences were derived from peripheral blood mononuclear cells (PBMCs), sampled when the disease was refractory, from a patient treated with antithyroid drugs. These receptors all come from a female donor with Graves disease.

Notes on this clonotype: This may come from a read error, since a much larger clone is one base off. CDR3 bases: TGTGCCAGCCAGTATGGCTATGACTACACCTTC. It is translated as CASQYGYDYTF. This sequence joins TRBV6-1 and TRBJ1-2; D is ambiguous. Per the germline V gene, CDR1 is MNHNS and CDR2 is SASEGT. The length of the CDR3 is 11 residues.

A remark on this clonotype: A read error may be the cause here, since a much bigger clone is one base away. The chain uses TRBV11-2 and TRBJ2-7; perhaps TRBD1 as D (6 bases). CDR1 SGHAT and CDR2 FQNNGV come from the germline V gene. V was pared by 5 bases and J by 2 bases, with 13 bases between. This CDR3 region has 14 residues. The CDR3 nucleotides read TGTGCCAGCAGCCCCAACAGGGTTACCTACGAGCAGTACTTC. Translating gives CASSPNRVTYEQYF.

V gene TRBV6-5 combines with J gene TRBJ2-3; 9 bases match TRBD2. The J segment lost 4 bases and the V segment lost 0 bases, leaving 8 bases of the junction unmatched. The CDR3 runs to 17 residues. Germline V gives CDR1 MNHEY, CDR2 SVGAGI. CDR3 nucleotide sequence: TGTGCCAGCAGTTACTCGACAGCGGGAGGCCCCCCAGATACGCAGTATTTT. This encodes CASSYSTAGGPPDTQYF.

This clonotype was seen repeatedly, ten times or more. V and J are TRBV28 and TRBJ1-1, with D perhaps TRBD1 (6 bases). Trimming stripped 6 bases from V and 1 base from J, with 12 bases between. The CDR3 is 14 amino acids. Germline V gene lookup returns CDR1 MDHEN and CDR2 SYDVKM. CDR3 protein: CASRSGAGNTEAFF. CDR3 coding DNA: TGTGCCAGCAGGTCGGGGGCCGGGAACACTGAAGCTTTCTTT.

Only a few counts were recorded for this clonotype. The J gene is TRBJ2-3, the V gene TRBV24-1; D ambiguous. This CDR3 is 17 amino acids long. V lost 0 bases to trimming and J lost 0 bases, with 12 bases between them. Germline assignment: CDR1 KGHDR and CDR2 SFDVKD. The CDR3 loop is CATSDLTGESSTDTQYF. The CDR3 DNA sequence: TGTGCCACCAGTGATTTGACTGGCGAATCTAGCACAGATACGCAGTATTTT.

This clonotype was detected ten times or more. The chain uses TRBV30 and TRBJ1-1; D ambiguous. This CDR3 has 10 residues. The germline CDR1 and CDR2 sequences are GTSNPN and SVGIG (reference sequence). With 5 bases removed from V and 0 bases from J, the gap between germline ends came to 1 base. The CDR3 here is CAWVNTEAFF. The CDR3 DNA follows: TGTGCCTGGGTGAACACTGAAGCTTTCTTT.

This clonotype occurred many times. The J gene is TRBJ1-5, the V gene TRBV7-2; D is unresolved. V lost 1 base and J lost 2, with 12 bases in between. The CDR3 extends over 16 amino acids. The germline V gene encodes CDR1 SGHTA and CDR2 FQGNSA. CDR3 sequence (DNA): TGTGCCAGCAGCTTAGTCAGCGGGAGTGGCAATCAGCCCCAGCATTTT. Translated: CASSLVSGSGNQPQHF. Full variable domain (remainder filled in from reference TRBV7-2 and TRBJ1-5): GAGVSQSPSNKVTEKGKDVELRCDPISGHTALYWYRQSLGQGLEFLIYFQGNSAPDKSGLPSDRFSAERTGGSVSTLTIQRTQQEDSAVYLCASSLVSGSGNQPQHFGDGTRLSIL.

The table lists this clonotype with a few counts. The chain links TRBV6-1 to TRBJ2-1; D perhaps matches TRBD2 (6 bases). Germline V gene sequence: CDR1 MNHNS, CDR2 SASEGT. Trimming took off 3 bases at V and 10 bases at J, with 10 bases between the two ends. This CDR3 has 12 residues. The CDR3: CASSDRGWEQFF. CDR3 nucleotide sequence: TGTGCCAGCAGTGACCGGGGGTGGGAGCAGTTCTTC.

This clonotype was recorded at least ten times. The chain combines TRBV20-1 with TRBJ1-6; D unclear. The CDR3 consists of 12 residues. Germline assignment: CDR1 DFQATT and CDR2 SNEGSKA (reference sequence). The V end was cut by 3 bases, the J end by 8 bases, with 8 bases between. The CDR3 sequence is CSARGAHSPLHF. The CDR3 DNA sequence: TGCAGTGCTAGGGGAGCCCATTCACCCCTCCACTTT.